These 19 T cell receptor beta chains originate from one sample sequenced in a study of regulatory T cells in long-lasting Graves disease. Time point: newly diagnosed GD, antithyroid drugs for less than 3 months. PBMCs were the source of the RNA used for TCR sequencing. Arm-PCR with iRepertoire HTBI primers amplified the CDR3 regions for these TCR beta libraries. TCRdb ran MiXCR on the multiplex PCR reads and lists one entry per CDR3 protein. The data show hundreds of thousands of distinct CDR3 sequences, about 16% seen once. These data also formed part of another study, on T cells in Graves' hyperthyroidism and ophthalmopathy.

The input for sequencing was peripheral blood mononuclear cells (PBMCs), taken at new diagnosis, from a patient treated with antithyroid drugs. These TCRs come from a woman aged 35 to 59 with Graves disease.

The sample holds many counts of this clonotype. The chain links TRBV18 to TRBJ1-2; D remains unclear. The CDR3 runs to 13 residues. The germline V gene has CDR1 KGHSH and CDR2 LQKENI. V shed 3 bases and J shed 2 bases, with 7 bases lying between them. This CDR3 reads CASSPSENYGYTF. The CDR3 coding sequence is TGTGCCAGCTCACCGTCGGAAAACTATGGCTACACCTTC.

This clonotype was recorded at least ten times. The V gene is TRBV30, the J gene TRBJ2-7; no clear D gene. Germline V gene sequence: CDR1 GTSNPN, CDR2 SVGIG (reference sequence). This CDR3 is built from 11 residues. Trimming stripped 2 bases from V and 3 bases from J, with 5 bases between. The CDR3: CAWSRLYEQYF. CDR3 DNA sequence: TGTGCCTGGAGTCGCCTCTACGAGCAGTACTTC.

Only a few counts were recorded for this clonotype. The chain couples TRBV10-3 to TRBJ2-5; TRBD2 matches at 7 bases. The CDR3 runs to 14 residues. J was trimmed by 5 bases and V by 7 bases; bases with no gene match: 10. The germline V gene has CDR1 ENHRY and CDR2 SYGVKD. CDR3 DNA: TGTGCCATCACCCCGGGCGGGGGAGTGGAGACCCAGTACTTC. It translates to CAITPGGGVETQYF.

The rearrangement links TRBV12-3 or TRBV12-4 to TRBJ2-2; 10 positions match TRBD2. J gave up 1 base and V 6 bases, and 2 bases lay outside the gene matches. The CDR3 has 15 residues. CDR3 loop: CASSSSGGNTGELFF. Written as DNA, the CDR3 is TGTGCCAGCAGCTCTAGCGGGGGGAACACCGGGGAGCTGTTTTTT.

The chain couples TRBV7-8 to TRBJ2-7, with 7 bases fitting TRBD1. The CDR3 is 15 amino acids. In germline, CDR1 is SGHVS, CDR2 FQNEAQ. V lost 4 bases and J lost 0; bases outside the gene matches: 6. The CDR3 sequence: CASSSRQGYSYEQYF. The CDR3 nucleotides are TGTGCCAGCAGCTCAAGACAGGGTTACTCCTACGAGCAGTACTTC.

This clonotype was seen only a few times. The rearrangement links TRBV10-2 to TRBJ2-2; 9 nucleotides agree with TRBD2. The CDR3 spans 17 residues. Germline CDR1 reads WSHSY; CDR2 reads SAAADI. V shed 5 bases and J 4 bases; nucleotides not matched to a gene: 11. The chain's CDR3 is CASSLPNSGGSTGELFF. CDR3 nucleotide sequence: TGCGCCAGCAGTCTCCCCAATAGCGGGGGATCCACCGGGGAGCTGTTTTTT.

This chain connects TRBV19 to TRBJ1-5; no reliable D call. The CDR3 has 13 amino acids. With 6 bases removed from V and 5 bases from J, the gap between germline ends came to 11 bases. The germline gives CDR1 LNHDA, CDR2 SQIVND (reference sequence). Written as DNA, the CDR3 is TGTGCCAGTAGCATATCGACACATCAGCCCCAGCATTTT. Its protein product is CASSISTHQPQHF.

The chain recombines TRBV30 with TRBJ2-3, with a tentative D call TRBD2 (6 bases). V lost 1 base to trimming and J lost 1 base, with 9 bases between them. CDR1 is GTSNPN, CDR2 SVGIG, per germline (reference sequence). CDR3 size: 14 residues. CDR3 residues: CAWSAASGTDTQYF. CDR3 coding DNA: TGTGCCTGGAGTGCGGCTAGCGGCACAGATACGCAGTATTTT.

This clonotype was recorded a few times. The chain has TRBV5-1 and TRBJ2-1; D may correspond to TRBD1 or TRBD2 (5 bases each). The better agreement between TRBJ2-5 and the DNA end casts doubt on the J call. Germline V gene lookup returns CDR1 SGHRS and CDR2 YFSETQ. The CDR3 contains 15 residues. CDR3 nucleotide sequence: TGCGCCAGCAGCTTGGAGTCCCAGGGCGGGGAGACCCAGTACTTC. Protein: CASSLESQGGETQYF.

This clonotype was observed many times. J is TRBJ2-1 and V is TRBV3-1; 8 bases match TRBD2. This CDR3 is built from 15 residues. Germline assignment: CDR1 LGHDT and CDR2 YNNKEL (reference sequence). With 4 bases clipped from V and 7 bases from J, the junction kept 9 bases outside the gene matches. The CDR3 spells CASSLPGGAGNEQFF. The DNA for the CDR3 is TGTGCCAGCAGCCTCCCCGGGGGGGCCGGGAATGAGCAGTTCTTC.

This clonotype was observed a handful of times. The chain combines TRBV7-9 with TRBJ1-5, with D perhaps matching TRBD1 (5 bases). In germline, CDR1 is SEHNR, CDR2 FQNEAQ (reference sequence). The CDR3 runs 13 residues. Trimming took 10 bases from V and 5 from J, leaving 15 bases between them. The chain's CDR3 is CATTTVGDQPQHF. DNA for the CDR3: TGTGCCACTACGACAGTAGGTGATCAGCCCCAGCATTTT. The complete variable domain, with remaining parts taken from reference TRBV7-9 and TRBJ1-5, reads DTGVSQNPRHKITKRGQNVTFRCDPISEHNRLYWYRQTLGQGPEFLTYFQNEAQLEKSRLLSDRFSAERPKGSFSTLEIQRTEQGDSAMYLCATTTVGDQPQHFGDGTRLSIL.

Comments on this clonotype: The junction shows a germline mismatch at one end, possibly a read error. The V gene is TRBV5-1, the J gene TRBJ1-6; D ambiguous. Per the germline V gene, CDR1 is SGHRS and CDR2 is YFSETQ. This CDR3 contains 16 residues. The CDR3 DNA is TGTGCCAGCAGCATGGACGGTAGCTCCTATAATTCACCCCTCCACTTT. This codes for CASSMDGSSYNSPLHF.

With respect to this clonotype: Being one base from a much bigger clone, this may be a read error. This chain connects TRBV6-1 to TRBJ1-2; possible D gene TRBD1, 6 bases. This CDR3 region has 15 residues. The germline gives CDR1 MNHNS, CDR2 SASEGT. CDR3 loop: CASSGEGEGFYGHTF. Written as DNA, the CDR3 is TGTGCCAGCAGTGGTGAGGGGGAAGGCTTCTATGGCCACACCTTC.

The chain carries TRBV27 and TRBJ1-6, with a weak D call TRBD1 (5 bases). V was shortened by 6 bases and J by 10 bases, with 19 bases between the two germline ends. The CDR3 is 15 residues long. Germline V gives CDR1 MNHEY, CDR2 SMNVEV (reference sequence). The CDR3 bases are TGTGCCAGCAGCCTCCAGACCTTAGGGGAATCACCCCTCCACTTT. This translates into CASSLQTLGESPLHF.

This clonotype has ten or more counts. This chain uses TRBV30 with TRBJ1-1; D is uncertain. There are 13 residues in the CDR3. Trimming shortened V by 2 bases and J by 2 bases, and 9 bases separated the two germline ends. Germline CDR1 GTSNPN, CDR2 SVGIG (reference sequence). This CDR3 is CAWSFHRNTEAFF. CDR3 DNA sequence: TGTGCCTGGAGTTTCCACAGAAACACTGAAGCTTTCTTT.

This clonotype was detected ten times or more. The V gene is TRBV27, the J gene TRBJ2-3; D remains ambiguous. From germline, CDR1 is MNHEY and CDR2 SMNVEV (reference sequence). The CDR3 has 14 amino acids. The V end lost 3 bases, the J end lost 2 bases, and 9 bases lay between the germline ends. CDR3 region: CASSFSTYTDTQYF. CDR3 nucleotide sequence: TGTGCCAGCAGTTTTTCGACTTACACAGATACGCAGTATTTT.

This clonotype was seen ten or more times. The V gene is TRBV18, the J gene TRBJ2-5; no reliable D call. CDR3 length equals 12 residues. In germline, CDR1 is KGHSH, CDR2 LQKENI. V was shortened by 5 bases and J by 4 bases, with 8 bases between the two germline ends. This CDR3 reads CASSTARETQYF. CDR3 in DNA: TGTGCCAGCTCAACGGCGAGAGAGACCCAGTACTTC.

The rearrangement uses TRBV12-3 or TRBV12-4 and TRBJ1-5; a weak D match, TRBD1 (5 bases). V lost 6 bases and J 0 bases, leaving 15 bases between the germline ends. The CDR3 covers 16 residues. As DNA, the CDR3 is TGTGCCAGCAGCCCGGGACCAGGGTATAGCAATCAGCCCCAGCATTTT. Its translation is CASSPGPGYSNQPQHF.

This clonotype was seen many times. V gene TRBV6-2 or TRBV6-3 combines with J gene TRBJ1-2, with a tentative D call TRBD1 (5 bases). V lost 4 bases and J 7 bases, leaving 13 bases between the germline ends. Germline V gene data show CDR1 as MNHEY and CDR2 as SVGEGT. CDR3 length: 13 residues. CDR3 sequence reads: CASSLGAASGYTF. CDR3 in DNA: TGTGCCAGCAGTTTAGGGGCAGCCTCTGGCTACACCTTC.